This TCR beta chain stems from a study of blood T cell repertoires in COVID-19. As for the study in general: PBMCs, B-cell-depleted T cells, or T cells provided the cDNA or gDNA that made up the material.

Assay: immunoSEQ multiplex PCR; the TCRdb copy retains only in-frame clones and omits some. Among roughly 16,000 clones, about 81% were seen once, and the ten largest hold roughly 8.8%. The CDR3 length is 14 residues. The germline V gene encodes CDR1 SGHRS and CDR2 YFSETQ. V lost 4 bases to trimming and J lost 0 bases, with 10 bases between them. This sequence originates from a man aged 60 to 69 with acute or convalescent COVID-19. This chain links TRBV5-1 with TRBJ1-1; D unclear. The sequencing sample was made of peripheral blood. This CDR3 is CASSPRTLNTEAFF. CDR3 DNA sequence: TGCGCCAGCAGCCCAAGGACTTTGAACACTGAAGCTTTCTTT.